The 9 T cell receptor beta chains below were found in one sample sequenced in a study of Tregs in tolerant kidney transplant recipients. Sequenced by immunoSEQ multiplex PCR; TCRdb stores in-frame clones only, minus some. The top ten clones hold nearly 0.35% of a sample with just under 65,000 clones, 95% to 98% of them seen once. Sequenced material: Tregs from blood, taken before the transplant. These TCRs come from a human donor who received a combined kidney and bone marrow transplant.

The J gene is TRBJ2-1, the V gene TRBV6-5; no definite D call. The CDR3 loop spans 15 amino acids. Per germline, CDR1 MNHEY and CDR2 SVGAGI. V was trimmed by 0 bases and J by 0 bases, leaving 6 bases between them. In DNA, the CDR3 is TGTGCCAGCAGTTACTCGTGGAGCTCCTACAATGAGCAGTTCTTC. Amino acid sequence: CASSYSWSSYNEQFF.

This chain joins TRBV10-3 and TRBJ2-7, with TRBD1 identical over 7 bases. The germline V gene has CDR1 ENHRY and CDR2 SYGVKD. The V and J ends lost 5 bases and 1 base, in that order; junction bases with no gene match: 8. The CDR3 sequence is 15 residues long. For the CDR3, the DNA is TGTGCCATCAGTCCCACAGGGGTTGTTTCCTACGAGCAGTACTTC. As protein: CAISPTGVVSYEQYF.

The chain recombines TRBV7-9 with TRBJ2-5; a weak D match, TRBD2 (6 bases). Trimming removed 0 bases at V and 2 bases at J, with 16 bases between. The germline V gene has CDR1 SEHNR and CDR2 FQNEAQ (reference sequence). CDR3 size: 17 residues. CDR3 coding DNA: TGTGCCAGCAGCTTAGCACGGGGGAGTGAAAGACAAGAGACCCAGTACTTC. Its translation is CASSLARGSERQETQYF.

The genes are TRBV21-1 and TRBJ2-1; the table calls TRBD1, which could not be checked here. TRBV21-1 is listed as a pseudogene. The CDR3 runs to 15 residues. CDR3 residues: CASSKRNSSYNEQFF. CDR3 sequence (DNA): TGTGCCAGCAGCAAAAGGAACAGCTCCTACAATGAGCAGTTCTTC.

The V gene is TRBV5-1, the J gene TRBJ2-2; D unresolved. The CDR3 covers 12 residues. V shed 7 bases and J shed 4 bases, with 8 bases lying between them. Germline lookup yields CDR1 SGHRS and CDR2 YFSETQ. The CDR3 DNA is TGCGCCAGCCGAATAGCCACCGGGGAGCTGTTTTTT. Amino acids: CASRIATGELFF.

The J gene is TRBJ2-1, the V gene TRBV19; TRBD2 matches at 12 bases. V was clipped by 1 base and J by 2 bases; unmatched bases: 3. The length of the CDR3 is 17 residues. Germline V gene data show CDR1 as LNHDA and CDR2 as SQIVND (reference sequence). The CDR3 is CASSIVASGRAYNEQFF. CDR3 DNA: TGTGCCAGTAGTATAGTGGCTAGCGGGAGGGCCTACAATGAGCAGTTCTTC.

This chain links TRBV19 with TRBJ2-3; D possibly corresponds to TRBD2 (5 bases). Germline-derived CDR1 and CDR2 are LNHDA and SQIVND (reference sequence). CDR3 size: 15 residues. Trimming took off 3 bases at V and 5 bases at J, with 15 bases between the two ends. The CDR3 loop reads CASSMGRESGDTQYF. CDR3 nucleotides: TGTGCCAGTAGTATGGGTCGGGAATCAGGAGATACGCAGTATTTT.

V is TRBV4-1 and J is TRBJ1-2; D not resolved. V gave up 2 bases and J gave up 4 bases, with 14 bases separating them. Per the germline V gene, CDR1 is MGHRA and CDR2 is YSYEKL. CDR3 length: 15 residues. CDR3 loop: CASSQRYWRGYGYTF. CDR3 DNA: TGCGCCAGCAGCCAACGATATTGGAGAGGCTATGGCTACACCTTC.

The chain links TRBV11-2 to TRBJ1-3; D ambiguous. The germline gives CDR1 SGHAT, CDR2 FQNNGV. V was trimmed by 5 bases and J by 6 bases, leaving 5 bases between them. This CDR3 contains 11 residues. CDR3 in amino acids: CASSLLNTIYF. The CDR3 DNA reads as TGTGCCAGCAGCCTACTAAACACCATATATTTT.